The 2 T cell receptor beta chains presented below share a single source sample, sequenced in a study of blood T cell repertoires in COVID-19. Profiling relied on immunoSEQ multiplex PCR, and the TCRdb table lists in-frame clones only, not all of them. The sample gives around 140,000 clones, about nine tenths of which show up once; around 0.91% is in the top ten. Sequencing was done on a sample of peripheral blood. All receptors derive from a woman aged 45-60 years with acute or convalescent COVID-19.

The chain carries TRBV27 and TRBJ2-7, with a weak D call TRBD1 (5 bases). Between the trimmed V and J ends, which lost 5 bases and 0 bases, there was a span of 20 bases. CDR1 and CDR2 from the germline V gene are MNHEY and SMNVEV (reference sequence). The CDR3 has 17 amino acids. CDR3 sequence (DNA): TGTGCCAGCAGTCTCCCCCCCCAGGGCTTCCCCTCCTACGAGCAGTACTTC. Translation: CASSLPPQGFPSYEQYF.

The CDR3 spells CASSLGFLDSPAYNEQFF. The CDR3 bases are TGTGCCAGCAGCTTAGGTTTCTTGGACAGTCCCGCCTACAATGAGCAGTTCTTC. The J gene is TRBJ2-1, the V gene TRBV11-3; D is perhaps TRBD1 (6 bases). Germline V gene sequence: CDR1 SGHNT, CDR2 YENEEA. The CDR3 sequence is 18 residues long. The V end lost 1 base, the J end lost 2 bases, and 18 bases lay between the germline ends.